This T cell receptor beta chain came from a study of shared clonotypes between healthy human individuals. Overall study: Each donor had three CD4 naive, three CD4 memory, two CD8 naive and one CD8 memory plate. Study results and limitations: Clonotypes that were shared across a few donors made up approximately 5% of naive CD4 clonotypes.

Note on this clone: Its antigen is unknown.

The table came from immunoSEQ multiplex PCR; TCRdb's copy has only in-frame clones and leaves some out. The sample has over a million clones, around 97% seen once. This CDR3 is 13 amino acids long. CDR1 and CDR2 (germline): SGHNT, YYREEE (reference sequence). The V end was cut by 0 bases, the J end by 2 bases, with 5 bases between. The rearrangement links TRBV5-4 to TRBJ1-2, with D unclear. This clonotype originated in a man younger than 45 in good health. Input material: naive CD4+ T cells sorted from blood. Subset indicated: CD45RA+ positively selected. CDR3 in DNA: TGTGCCAGCAGCTTGGGGGTAAACTATGGCTACACCTTC. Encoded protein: CASSLGVNYGYTF. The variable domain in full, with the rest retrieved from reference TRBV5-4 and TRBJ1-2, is ETGVTQSPTHLIKTRGQQVTLRCSSQSGHNTVSWYQQALGQGPQFIFQYYREEENGRGNFPPRFSGLQFPNYSSELNVNALELDDSALYLCASSLGVNYGYTFGSGTRLTVV.